This record concerns one T cell receptor (beta chain) sequence. Generated by immunoSEQ multiplex PCR, the TCRdb table keeps only in-frame clones and is missing some. The repertoire holds 200,000 to 250,000 clones, with about 88% as singletons. This CDR3 has 13 residues. Trimming cost V 6 bases and J 4 bases, with 12 bases left between them. Germline-derived CDR1 and CDR2 are SNHLY and FYNNEI. The sample belongs to a study of blood T cell repertoires in COVID-19. The sample consisted of peripheral blood. This sequence originates from a man aged 50-60 years with COVID-19, enrolled during active disease. V and J are TRBV2 and TRBJ1-2; unclear D gene. DNA for the CDR3: TGTGCCAGCAGGGGGTGGGGAGGCTATGGCTACACCTTC. This codes for CASRGWGGYGYTF.